What follows describes a single T cell receptor (beta chain). Relapsing-remitting disease, either stable or active, was present in the multiple sclerosis controls, who were treatment-naive patients. This entry is derived from a study of CD8 T cells in Susac syndrome. The CDR3 has 17 amino acids. V lost 5 bases and J lost 1, with 17 bases in between. Germline CDR1 and CDR2: PRHDT and FYEKMQ (reference sequence). Random hexamers were used to reverse transcribe the RNA input (roughly 0.5 to 1 ug). One entry per CDR3 protein, called by TCRdb with MiXCR from the immunoSEQ multiplex PCR reads. The sample has approximately 53,000 distinct CDR3 sequences; roughly 93% are singletons.

V and J are TRBV13 and TRBJ2-2; D possibly matches TRBD1 or TRBD2 (5 bases each). Sequencing was done on a sample of CD8+ T cells from PBMCs. This sequence originates from a human donor with multiple sclerosis. The chain's CDR3 is CASSSIRDHGNTGELFF. CDR3 bases: TGTGCCAGCAGCAGTATCAGGGACCACGGGAACACCGGGGAGCTGTTTTTT.